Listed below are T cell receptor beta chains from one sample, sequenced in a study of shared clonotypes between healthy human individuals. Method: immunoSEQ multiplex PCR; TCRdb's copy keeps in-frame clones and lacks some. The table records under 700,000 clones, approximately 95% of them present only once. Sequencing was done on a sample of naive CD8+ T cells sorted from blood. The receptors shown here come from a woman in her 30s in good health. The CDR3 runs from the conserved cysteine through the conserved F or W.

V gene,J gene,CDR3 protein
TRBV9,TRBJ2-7,CASSEFGRGRGEQYF
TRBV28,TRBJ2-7,CASSPIFSGREQYF
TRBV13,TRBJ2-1,CASSFSGLAGGPGEQFF
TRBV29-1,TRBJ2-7,CSVVGPSVGAGINEQYF
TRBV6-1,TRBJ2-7,CASSDIIETYEQYF
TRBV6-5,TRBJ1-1,CASSYTGTTEAFF
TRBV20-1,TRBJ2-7,CSARDAREQYF
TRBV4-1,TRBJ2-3,CASSQTQREFGTDTQYF
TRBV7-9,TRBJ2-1,CASSLGGLAVHNEQFF
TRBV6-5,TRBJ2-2,CASSSGSNTGELFF
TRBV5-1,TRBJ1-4,CASSLVAGAFATNEKLFF